This T cell receptor (beta chain) stems from a study of blood T cell repertoires in COVID-19. Turning to the study itself: T cells, B-cell-depleted T cells, or PBMCs supplied cDNA or gDNA.

In the original processing: Amplified reference gene primers provided the basis for estimating nucleated cell counts. TCRdb's table, derived via immunoSEQ multiplex PCR, lists solely in-frame clones and lacks some. V and J calls and clone size come straight from that table; D and trimming were deduced from the DNA. The table includes some 460,000 clones, about 90% detected once. Residents of 20 to 25 US areas, aged 18 to 89 years, made up the participants. This CDR3 is 15 amino acids long. Trimming took 1 base from V and 2 from J, leaving 12 bases between them. In germline, CDR1 is SGHNT, CDR2 YYREEE (reference sequence).

The receptor's source is a woman aged 18-29 years who had recovered from COVID-19. V gene TRBV5-4 combines with J gene TRBJ1-2; D uncertain. The sample comprised PBMCs or T cells enriched from blood (not recorded which). CDR3 protein: CASSLWGVTNYGYTF. CDR3 sequence (DNA): TGTGCCAGCAGCTTGTGGGGAGTGACGAACTATGGCTACACCTTC.